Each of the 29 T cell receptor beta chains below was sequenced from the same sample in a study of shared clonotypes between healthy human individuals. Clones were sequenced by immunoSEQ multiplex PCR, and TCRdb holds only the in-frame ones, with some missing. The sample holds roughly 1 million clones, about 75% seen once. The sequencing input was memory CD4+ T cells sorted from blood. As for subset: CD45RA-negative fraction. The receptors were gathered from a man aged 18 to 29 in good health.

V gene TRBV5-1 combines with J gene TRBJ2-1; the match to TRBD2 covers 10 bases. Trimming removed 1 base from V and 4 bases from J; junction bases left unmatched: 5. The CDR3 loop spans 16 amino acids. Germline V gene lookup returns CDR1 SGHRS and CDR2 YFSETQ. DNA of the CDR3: TGCGCCAGCAGCTTGCCCCCTAGCGGGGGATACAATGAGCAGTTCTTC. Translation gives CASSLPPSGGYNEQFF.

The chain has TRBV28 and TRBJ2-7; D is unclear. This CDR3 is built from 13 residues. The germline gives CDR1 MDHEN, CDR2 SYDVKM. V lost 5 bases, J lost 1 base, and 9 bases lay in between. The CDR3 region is CASSTHGSYEQYF. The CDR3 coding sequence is TGTGCCAGCAGTACCCACGGGTCCTACGAGCAGTACTTC. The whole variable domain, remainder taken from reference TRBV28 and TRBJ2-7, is DVKVTQSSRYLVKRTGEKVFLECVQDMDHENMFWYRQDPGLGLRLIYFSYDVKMKEKGDIPEGYSVSREKKERFSLILESASTNQTSMYLCASSTHGSYEQYFGPGTRLTVT.

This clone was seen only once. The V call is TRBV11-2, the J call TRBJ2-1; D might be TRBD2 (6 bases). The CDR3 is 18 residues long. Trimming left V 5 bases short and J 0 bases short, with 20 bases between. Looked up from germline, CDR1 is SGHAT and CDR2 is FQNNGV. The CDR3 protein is CASSPIKGLTSSYNEQFF. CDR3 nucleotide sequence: TGTGCCAGCAGCCCCATAAAGGGACTGACGAGCTCCTACAATGAGCAGTTCTTC.

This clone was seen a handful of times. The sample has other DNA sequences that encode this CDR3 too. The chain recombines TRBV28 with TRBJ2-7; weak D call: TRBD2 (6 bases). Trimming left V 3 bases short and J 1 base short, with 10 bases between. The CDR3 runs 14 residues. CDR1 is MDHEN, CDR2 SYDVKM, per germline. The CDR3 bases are TGTGCCAGCAGTTTGGTGGGGGGATCCTACGAGCAGTACTTC. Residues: CASSLVGGSYEQYF.

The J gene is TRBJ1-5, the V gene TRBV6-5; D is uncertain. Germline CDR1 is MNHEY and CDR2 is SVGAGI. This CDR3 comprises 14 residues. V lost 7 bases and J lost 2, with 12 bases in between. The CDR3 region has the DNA TGTGCCAGCAAATCCGGGGTGGGCAATCAGCCCCAGCATTTT. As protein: CASKSGVGNQPQHF.

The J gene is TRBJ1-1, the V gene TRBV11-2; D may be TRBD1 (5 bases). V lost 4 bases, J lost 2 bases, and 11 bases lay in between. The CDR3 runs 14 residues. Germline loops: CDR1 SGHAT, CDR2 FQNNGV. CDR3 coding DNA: TGTGCCAGCAGCTCGCAGACAGTTAACACTGAAGCTTTCTTT. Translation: CASSSQTVNTEAFF. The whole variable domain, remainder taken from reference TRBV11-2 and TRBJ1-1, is EAGVAQSPRYKIIEKRQSVAFWCNPISGHATLYWYQQILGQGPKLLIQFQNNGVVDDSQLPKDRFSAERLKGVDSTLKIQPAKLEDSAVYLCASSSQTVNTEAFFGQGTRLTVV.

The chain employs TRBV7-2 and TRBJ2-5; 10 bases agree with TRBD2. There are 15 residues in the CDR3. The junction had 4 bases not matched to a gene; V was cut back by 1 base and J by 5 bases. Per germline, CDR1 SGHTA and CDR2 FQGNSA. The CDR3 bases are TGTGCCAGCAGCTTAGTAGCGGGAGGCCGGGAGACCCAGTACTTC. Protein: CASSLVAGGRETQYF.

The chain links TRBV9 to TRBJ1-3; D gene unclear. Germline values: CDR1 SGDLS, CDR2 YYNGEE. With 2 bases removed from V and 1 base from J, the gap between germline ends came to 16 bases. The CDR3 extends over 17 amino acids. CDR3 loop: CASSVEAGSHSGNTIYF. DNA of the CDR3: TGTGCCAGCAGCGTCGAGGCGGGGTCTCATTCTGGAAACACCATATATTTT.

CDR3 residues: CASKDNFNEQFF. The CDR3, as DNA: TGTGCCAGCAAGGACAACTTCAATGAGCAGTTCTTC. This chain links TRBV28 with TRBJ2-1, with TRBD1 as a possible D gene (5 bases). Germline V gene sequence: CDR1 MDHEN, CDR2 SYDVKM. V shed 7 bases and J shed 6 bases, with 10 bases lying between them. The CDR3 loop spans 12 amino acids.

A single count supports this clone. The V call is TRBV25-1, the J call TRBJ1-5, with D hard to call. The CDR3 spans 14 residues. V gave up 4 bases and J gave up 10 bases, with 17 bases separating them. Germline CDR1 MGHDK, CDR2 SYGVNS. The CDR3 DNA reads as TGTGCCAGCAGTGGAACGGCACAATCGAGTCCCCAGCATTTT. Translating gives CASSGTAQSSPQHF.

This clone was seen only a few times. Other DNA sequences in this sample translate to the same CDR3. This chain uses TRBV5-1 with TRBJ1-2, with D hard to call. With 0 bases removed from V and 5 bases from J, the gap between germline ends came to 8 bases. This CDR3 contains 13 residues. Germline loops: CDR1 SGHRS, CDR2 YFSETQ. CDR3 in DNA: TGCGCCAGCAGCTTGGTAGCAGATTATGGCTACACCTTC. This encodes CASSLVADYGYTF.

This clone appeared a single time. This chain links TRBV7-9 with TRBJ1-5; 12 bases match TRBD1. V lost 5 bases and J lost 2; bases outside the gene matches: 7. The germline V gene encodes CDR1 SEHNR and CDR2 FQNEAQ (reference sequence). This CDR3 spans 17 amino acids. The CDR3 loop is CASSAGTGGLGNQPQHF. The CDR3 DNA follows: TGTGCCAGCAGCGCCGGGACAGGGGGCCTCGGCAATCAGCCCCAGCATTTT.

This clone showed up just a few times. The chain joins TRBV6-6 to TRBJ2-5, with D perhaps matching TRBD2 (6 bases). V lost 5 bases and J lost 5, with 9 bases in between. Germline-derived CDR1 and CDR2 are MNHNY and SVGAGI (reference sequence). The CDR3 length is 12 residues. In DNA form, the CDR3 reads TGTGCCAGCAGTCGGGGGTGGGAGACCCAGTACTTC. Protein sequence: CASSRGWETQYF.

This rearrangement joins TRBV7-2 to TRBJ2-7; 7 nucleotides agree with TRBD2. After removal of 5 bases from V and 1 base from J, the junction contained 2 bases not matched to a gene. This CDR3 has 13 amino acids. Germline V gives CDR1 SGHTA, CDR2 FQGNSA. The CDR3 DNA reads TGTGCCAGCAGCCCGGGGGGTTCCTACGAGCAGTACTTC. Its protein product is CASSPGGSYEQYF.

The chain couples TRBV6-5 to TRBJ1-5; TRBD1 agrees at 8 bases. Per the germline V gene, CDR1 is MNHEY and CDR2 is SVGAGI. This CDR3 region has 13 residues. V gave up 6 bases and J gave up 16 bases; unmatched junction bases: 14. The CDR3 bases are TGTGCCAGCAGCCGACAGGGGTTCGACCCCGAACATTTT. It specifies CASSRQGFDPEHF.

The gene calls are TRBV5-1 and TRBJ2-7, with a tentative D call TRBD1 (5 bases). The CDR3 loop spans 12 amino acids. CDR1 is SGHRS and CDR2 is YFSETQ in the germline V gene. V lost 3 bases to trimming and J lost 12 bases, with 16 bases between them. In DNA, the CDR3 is TGCGCCAGCAGCTACCAGGGTGGTAGTCTGTACTTC. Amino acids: CASSYQGGSLYF.

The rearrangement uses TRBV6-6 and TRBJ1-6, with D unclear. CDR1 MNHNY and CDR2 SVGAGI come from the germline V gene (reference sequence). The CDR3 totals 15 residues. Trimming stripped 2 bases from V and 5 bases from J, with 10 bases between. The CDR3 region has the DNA TGTGCCAGCAGTTACGATTTAGGGAATAATTCACCCCTCCACTTT. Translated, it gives CASSYDLGNNSPLHF.

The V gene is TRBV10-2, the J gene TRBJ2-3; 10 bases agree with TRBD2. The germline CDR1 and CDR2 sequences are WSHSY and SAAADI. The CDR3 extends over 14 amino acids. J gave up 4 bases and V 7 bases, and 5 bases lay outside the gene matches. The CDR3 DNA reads TGCGCCAGCACTAATCTAGCGGGAGCAGATACGCAGTATTTT. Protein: CASTNLAGADTQYF.

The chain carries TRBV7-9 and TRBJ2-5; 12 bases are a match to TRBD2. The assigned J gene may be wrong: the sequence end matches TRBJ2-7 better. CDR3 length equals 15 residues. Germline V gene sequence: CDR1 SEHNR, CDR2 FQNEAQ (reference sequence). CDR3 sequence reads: CASSSPTSGRYEQYF. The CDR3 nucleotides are TGTGCCAGCAGCTCGCCGACTAGCGGGAGATACGAGCAGTACTTC.

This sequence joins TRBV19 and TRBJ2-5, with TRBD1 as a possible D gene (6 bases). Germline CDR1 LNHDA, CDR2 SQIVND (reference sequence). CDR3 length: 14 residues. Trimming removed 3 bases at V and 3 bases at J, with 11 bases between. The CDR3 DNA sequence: TGTGCCAGTAGTATTCCAGGGGCGAAAGAGACCCAGTACTTC. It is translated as CASSIPGAKETQYF.

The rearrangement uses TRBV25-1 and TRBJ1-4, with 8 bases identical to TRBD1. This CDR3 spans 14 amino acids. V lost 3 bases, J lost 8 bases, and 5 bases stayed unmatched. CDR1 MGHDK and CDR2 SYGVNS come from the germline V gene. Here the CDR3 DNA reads TGTGCCAGCAGTGACGACAGGGGCGCGGAAAAACTGTTTTTT. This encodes CASSDDRGAEKLFF.

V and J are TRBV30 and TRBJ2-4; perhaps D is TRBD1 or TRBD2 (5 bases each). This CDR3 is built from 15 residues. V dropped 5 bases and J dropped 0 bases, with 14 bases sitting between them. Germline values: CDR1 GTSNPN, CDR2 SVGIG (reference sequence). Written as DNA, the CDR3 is TGTGCCTGGGTAGTCGGGACGGTAGCCAAAAACATTCAGTACTTC. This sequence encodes CAWVVGTVAKNIQYF.

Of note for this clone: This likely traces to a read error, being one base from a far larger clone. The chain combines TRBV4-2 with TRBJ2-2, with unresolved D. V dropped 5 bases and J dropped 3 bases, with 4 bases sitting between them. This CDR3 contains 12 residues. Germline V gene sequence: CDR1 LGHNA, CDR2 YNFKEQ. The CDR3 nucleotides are TGTGCCAGCAGCTGGGACACCGGGGAGCTGTTTTTT. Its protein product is CASSWDTGELFF.

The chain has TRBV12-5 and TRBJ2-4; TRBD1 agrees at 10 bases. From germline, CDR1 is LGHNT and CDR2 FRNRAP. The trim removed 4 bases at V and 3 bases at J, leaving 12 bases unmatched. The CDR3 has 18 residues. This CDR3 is CASGSGTGVELGKNIQYF. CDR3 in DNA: TGTGCTAGTGGTTCAGGGACAGGGGTGGAGTTAGGCAAAAACATTCAGTACTTC.

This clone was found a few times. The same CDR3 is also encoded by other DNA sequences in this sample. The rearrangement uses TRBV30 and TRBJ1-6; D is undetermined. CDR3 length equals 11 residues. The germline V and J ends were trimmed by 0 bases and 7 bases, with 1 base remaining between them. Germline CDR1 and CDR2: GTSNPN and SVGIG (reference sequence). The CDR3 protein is CAWSVNSPLHF. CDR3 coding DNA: TGTGCCTGGAGTGTGAATTCACCCCTCCACTTT. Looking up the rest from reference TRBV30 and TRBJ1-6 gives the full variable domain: SQTIHQWPATLVQPVGSPLSLECTVEGTSNPNLYWYRQAAGRGLQLLFYSVGIGQISSEVPQNLSASRPQDRQFILSSKKLLLSDSGFYLCAWSVNSPLHFGNGTRLTVT.

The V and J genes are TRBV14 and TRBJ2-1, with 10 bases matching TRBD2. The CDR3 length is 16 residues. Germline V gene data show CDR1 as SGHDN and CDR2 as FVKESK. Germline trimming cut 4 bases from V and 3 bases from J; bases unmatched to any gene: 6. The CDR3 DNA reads TGTGCCAGCAGCCCCGTTAGCGGGGGGATCTACAATGAGCAGTTCTTC. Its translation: CASSPVSGGIYNEQFF.

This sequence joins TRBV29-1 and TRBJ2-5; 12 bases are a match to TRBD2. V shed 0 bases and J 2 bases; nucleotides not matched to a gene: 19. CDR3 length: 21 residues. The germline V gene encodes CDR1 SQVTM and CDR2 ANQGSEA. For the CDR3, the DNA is TGCAGCGTTGAAGATGGTTCTCTAGCGGGAGGGCCAGATGGTGATCAAGAGACCCAGTACTTC. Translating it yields CSVEDGSLAGGPDGDQETQYF.

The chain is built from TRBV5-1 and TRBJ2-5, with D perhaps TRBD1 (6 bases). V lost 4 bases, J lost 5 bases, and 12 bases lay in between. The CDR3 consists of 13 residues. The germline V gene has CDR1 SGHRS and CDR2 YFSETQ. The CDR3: CASSSGGAETQYF. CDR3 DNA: TGCGCCAGCAGCAGTGGGGGCGCGGAGACCCAGTACTTC.

CDR3 region: CASSSLLSQQFF. CDR3 nucleotide sequence: TGTGCCAGTAGTTCCTTATTGTCGCAGCAGTTCTTC. This sequence joins TRBV19 and TRBJ2-1, with D unresolved. The CDR3 runs 12 residues. V lost 5 bases to trimming and J lost 11 bases, with 13 bases between them. CDR1 LNHDA and CDR2 SQIVND come from the germline V gene (reference sequence). The whole variable domain, remainder taken from reference TRBV19 and TRBJ2-1, is DGGITQSPKYLFRKEGQNVTLSCEQNLNHDAMYWYRQDPGQGLRLIYYSQIVNDFQKGDIAEGYSVSREKKESFPLTVTSAQKNPTAFYLCASSSLLSQQFFGPGTRLTVL.